This T cell receptor (beta chain) was recorded in a study of cytomegalovirus exposure and HLA in healthy donors. Whole-study context: Of the donors genotyped, a few hundred in all, about 76% fell in the Caucasian-associated ancestry cluster.

V was pared by 3 bases and J by 3 bases, with 14 bases between. Germline V gives CDR1 SGHAT, CDR2 FQNNGV. The CDR3 length is 15 residues. The PCR ran on 60 Vbeta and 13 Jbeta primers. In the original analysis: About 11 million of the about 80 million unique TCR beta chains counted in a later analysis were shared. Data came from immunoSEQ multiplex PCR; TCRdb stores just in-frame clones and leaves some out. D and trimming come from the DNA, and the V and J calls and clone size come from that table. The sample records about 240,000 clones, approximately 80% being singletons. This clone came up once. Its antigen is still unknown. General study results and limits: Approximately 18,000 TCR beta sequences were associated with HLA alleles at 0.05 false discovery rate in a later analysis.

Sequenced material: PBMCs. The origin of this receptor is a woman aged 55-70 years in good health and CMV-seropositive. The J gene is TRBJ1-1, the V gene TRBV11-2; TRBD1 might be the D (5 bases). DNA for the CDR3: TGTGCCAGCAGCTTGGGGGGGAGACGGGACACTGAAGCTTTCTTT. It translates to CASSLGGRRDTEAFF.